Listed here is a single T cell receptor beta chain. This clonotype showed up just a few times. Its antigen remains undetermined. The sample holds no much larger clone one base away, and base qualities are not on file. PBMCs were isolated by Ficoll-Paque density gradient centrifugation. Relative to germline, V is missing 5 bases and J is missing 0 bases, with 19 bases of the junction outside any gene match. The CDR3 starts with the cysteine, ends with the phenylalanine, and has 19 residues. Of the read, only the CDR3 DNA is kept; its 57 bases are in frame from base 1. This sample is drawn from a study of T-cell memory formation after mild COVID-19 (dated by TCRdb to about 2021). Study-wide context: Most TCR sequence clusters were specific to one of the two donors. In a couple of donors, T-cell clones that expanded and contracted after mild COVID-19 were followed by sequencing TCRalpha and TCRbeta repertoires longitudinally. The cohort comprised two young, previously healthy adult volunteers, one female and one male.

On the study overall, not on this receptor specifically: Contracting CD4+ clones appeared mostly in the CM and EM memory subsets, whereas CD8+ clones were enriched in EMRA. The study included only a couple of mild cases, and larger cohorts that include severe cases with pre-infection samples were judged to be necessary. The detection of some responding clones in pre-infection memory suggests that pre-existing cross-reactive memory T cells joined the SARS-CoV-2 response. SARS-CoV-2 specificity of the second-wave clones peaking on day 37 was not confirmed. Balanced CD4/CD8 phenotypes were observed for clones contracting from day 15 to 85, whereas a bias towards CD4+ was observed for a second wave of clones expanding from day 15 to 37.

Sequencing relied on an Illumina NovaSeq 6000. Using 5'RACE with constant-segment primers, TCRalpha and TCRbeta cDNA libraries were constructed, with sample barcodes and unique molecular identifiers added in the process. Trizol reagent was used to extract RNA from every sample. Libraries were amplified in two PCR steps, with a second sample barcode and Illumina TruSeq adapters added in the second step. Libraries were sequenced on an Illumina NovaSeq with 2 x 150 bp paired-end reads. Per the authors' processing: With migec v1.2.7, reads were demultiplexed and then collapsed into UMI-guided consensus sequences. Using mixcr v2.1.11, the UMI consensuses were aligned to TRA and TRB V and J templates and assembled into clonotypes. A clonotype was counted as expanded or contracted only when both edgeR and NoisET called the clonotype significant, with the noise models trained on biological replicates. edgeR calls used a false discovery rate-adjusted p below 0.01 and a log2 fold-change threshold of 1. PCA with hierarchical clustering of max-normalized trajectories of the 1000 most abundant clonotypes was used as exploratory dynamics analysis. Each responding clone was given a CD4 or CD8 phenotype based on the CD4+ and CD8+ repertoires, which had been sequenced separately. TCRdb reanalyzed the raw reads on its own, using fastp at Q25 for trimming and MiXCR for clone calling, and kept in-frame beta chains. Each entry merges the rows of one CDR3 protein and shows their most common DNA and genes. For this entry, the V and J calls and clone size follow TCRdb and not the study's own pipeline. The sample contains roughly 450,000 distinct CDR3 sequences, 15% to 20% of them found a single time. The ten largest clones take up more than 9% of the sample.

Recombination linked TRBV12-3 or TRBV12-4 to TRBJ2-7; 7 nucleotides in the junction match TRBD1. The TCR was taken from an adult woman who had mild COVID-19 (a few samples of this study predate the infection). The sample titles of this study are shuffled in the database, so cell type and time point are left out; the donor was told from shared clones. The sample comprised PBMCs or a T cell subset sorted from them (not recorded which). The nucleotide sequence is given as TGTGCCAGCAGTGCCGGTTGGGTTGCCGGGACAGATAGCTCCTACGAGCAGTACTTC. This is translated as CASSAGWVAGTDSSYEQYF.